The source of this TCR beta chain is a study of T cells in women clearing cervical HPV infection. Study-level information: Only a few women had HLA typing results available. Findings and limits, study-wide: Effector/memory and HPV-specific T cells were not isolated, and association timing is unknown.

Generated by immunoSEQ multiplex PCR, the TCRdb table keeps only in-frame clones and is missing some. The sample's table shows about 32,000 clones. Concerning this clone: Its antigen is as yet unknown. The CDR3 end is not reached by the read, which stops 3 residues before it; the germline J gene fills it in.

Germline V gene sequence: CDR1 SEHNR, CDR2 FQNEAQ (reference sequence). The CDR3 is 15 residues long. Trimming shortened V by 3 bases and J by 0 bases, and 8 bases separated the two germline ends. The specimen sequenced was blood buffy coat. The chain employs TRBV7-9 and TRBJ1-4, with D perhaps matching TRBD1 (6 bases). The clonotype comes from a woman aged 18 to 75 with a cervical HPV16 infection that either progressed to CIN3+ or cleared (not recorded which). CDR3 DNA (partial): TGTGCCAGCAGCTTCGCAGGGGCAACTAATGAAAAA. Its translation is CASSFAGATNEK. The whole CDR3 is CASSFAGATNEKLFF.